A single sample gave rise to the 5 T cell receptor beta chains below, sequenced in a study of Graves' ophthalmopathy and Graves' hyperthyroidism (dated by TCRdb to the late 2010s). The data were produced on an Illumina HiSeq 2000. For repertoire sequencing, TCR beta CDR3 regions were amplified from RNA transcripts. A first-round RT-PCR used HTBI primers with the Qiagen OneStep RT-PCR kit, followed by a second-round multiplex PCR, size selection and purification. The raw public reads went through TCRdb reprocessing: fastp at Q25, MiXCR clone calling, in-frame beta chains kept. Rows are combined by CDR3 protein, so each entry shows the most common genes and DNA. A total of approximately 210,000 distinct CDR3 sequences appear in this sample, just under 30% of them only once. The leading ten clones occupy approximately 8.6% of the sample. What was sequenced was peripheral blood. The receptors were sampled from a man aged 50-59 years with Graves' ophthalmopathy. Donor details come from another sample of the same person, matched by shared clones.

This clonotype was seen repeatedly, ten times or more. The gene calls are TRBV7-2 and TRBJ2-5; D is undetermined. The CDR3 contains 12 residues. V gave up 5 bases and J gave up 5 bases, with 9 bases separating them. Germline V CDR1 and CDR2: SGHTA, FQGNSA. The CDR3 nucleotides read TGTGCCAGCAGCCCGGGCATGGAGACCCAGTACTTC. This encodes CASSPGMETQYF.

Ten or more counts support this clonotype. The DNA of the CDR3 is TGTGCCACCAGTCCTGAGATGACATACACCAAGGGTTTAACGAACACCGGGGAGCTGTTTTTT. It encodes CATSPEMTYTKGLTNTGELFF. The chain uses TRBV24-1 and TRBJ2-2; no clear D gene. The germline CDR1 and CDR2 sequences are KGHDR and SFDVKD. V dropped 6 bases and J dropped 0 bases, with 28 bases sitting between them. This CDR3 is built from 21 residues.

This chain links TRBV28 with TRBJ2-7; D may be TRBD2 (5 bases). Looked up from germline, CDR1 is MDHEN and CDR2 is SYDVKM. This CDR3 comprises 11 residues. Trimming removed 7 bases at V and 4 bases at J, with 8 bases between. CDR3: CASKEVYEQYF. The DNA of the CDR3 is TGTGCCAGCAAGGAGGTTTACGAGCAGTACTTC.

This clonotype has a count of ten or more. This chain joins TRBV10-3 and TRBJ2-7; possible D gene TRBD1, 6 bases. CDR1 and CDR2 (germline): ENHRY, SYGVKD. CDR3 length: 14 amino acids. Deletions cut 4 bases from V and 4 bases from J, with 14 bases between. This CDR3 is CAISAGQGPYEQYF. CDR3 sequence (DNA): TGTGCCATCAGTGCGGGGCAGGGGCCTTACGAGCAGTACTTC.

The J gene is TRBJ1-1, the V gene TRBV12-5, with D unresolved. CDR1 and CDR2 from the germline V gene are LGHNT and FRNRAP. The CDR3 is 14 amino acids. Trimming cost V 3 bases and J 1 base, with 9 bases left between them. The CDR3, as DNA: TGTGCTAGTGGTTTCGGCACAACGAACACTGAAGCTTTCTTT. Translation gives CASGFGTTNTEAFF. The whole variable domain, filled in from reference TRBV12-5 and TRBJ1-1, reads DARVTQTPRHKVTEMGQEVTMRCQPILGHNTVFWYRQTMMQGLELLAYFRNRAPLDDSGMPKDRFSAEMPDATLATLKIQPSEPRDSAVYFCASGFGTTNTEAFFGQGTRLTVV.